A selection of T cell receptor beta chains follows, all from one sample in a study of identical twins. TCRdb reprocessed the 5' RACE reads via MiXCR and lists one record per CDR3 protein. Among roughly 350,000 distinct CDR3 sequences, roughly an eighth were seen once, and the ten largest hold 6% to 9%. These data are also associated with another study on yellow fever vaccine responses in identical twins.

Material: CD8+ T cells sorted from blood. The receptors derive from a woman aged 18-29 years in good health. The conserved cysteine and the conserved F or W are not part of the CDR3 here. Each record gives: V gene, J gene, CDR3 protein.

V gene: TRBV28; J gene: TRBJ2-7; CDR3 protein: ASRTGEAGHSYEQY
V gene: TRBV6-5; J gene: TRBJ2-2; CDR3 protein: ASSYTGTTNTGELF
V gene: TRBV25-1; J gene: TRBJ2-1; CDR3 protein: ASSISGGAYNEQF
V gene: TRBV7-8; J gene: TRBJ2-1; CDR3 protein: ASSLRFQYNEQF
V gene: TRBV7-9; J gene: TRBJ2-7; CDR3 protein: ASSHGLAGVLGYEQY
V gene: TRBV3-1; J gene: TRBJ1-3; CDR3 protein: ASSQVVLDLNSGNTIY
V gene: TRBV20-1; J gene: TRBJ2-5; CDR3 protein: SAREYGGESRHETQY
V gene: TRBV5-1; J gene: TRBJ1-2; CDR3 protein: ASSWTGSYGYT
V gene: TRBV10-2; J gene: TRBJ1-4; CDR3 protein: ASSEVFRGRNGKLF
V gene: TRBV2; J gene: TRBJ2-7; CDR3 protein: ASNPSNGDWVYEQY
V gene: TRBV7-9; J gene: TRBJ2-2; CDR3 protein: ASSRVIATGELF
V gene: TRBV4-1; J gene: TRBJ2-5; CDR3 protein: ASSQTHSPQETQY
V gene: TRBV10-3; J gene: TRBJ2-2; CDR3 protein: AISEDSGELF
V gene: TRBV12-3/TRBV12-4; J gene: TRBJ1-1; CDR3 protein: ASSRNTEAF
V gene: TRBV10-3; J gene: TRBJ2-3; CDR3 protein: AISVGETITDTQY
V gene: TRBV7-9; J gene: TRBJ2-7; CDR3 protein: ASSSDSIYEQY
V gene: TRBV28; J gene: TRBJ2-5; CDR3 protein: ASSPPGHVQETQY
V gene: TRBV6-2/TRBV6-3; J gene: TRBJ2-1; CDR3 protein: ASRDSEEF
V gene: TRBV20-1; J gene: TRBJ2-1; CDR3 protein: SARVAGREYNEQF
V gene: TRBV6-1; J gene: TRBJ1-5; CDR3 protein: ASSDRGGNQPQH
V gene: TRBV3-1; J gene: TRBJ1-2; CDR3 protein: ASSQVGGYT
V gene: TRBV25-1; J gene: TRBJ2-5; CDR3 protein: ASRASGYQQETQY
V gene: TRBV5-6; J gene: TRBJ1-2; CDR3 protein: ASSLGSQGRDYGYT
V gene: TRBV3-1; J gene: TRBJ2-1; CDR3 protein: ASSPIGDPTYNEQF
V gene: TRBV7-8; J gene: TRBJ1-4; CDR3 protein: ASSFEPTGNEKLF
V gene: TRBV5-6; J gene: TRBJ2-1; CDR3 protein: ASGLDLYNEQF
V gene: TRBV3-1; J gene: TRBJ1-2; CDR3 protein: ASSPSSGYGYT
V gene: TRBV15; J gene: TRBJ1-6; CDR3 protein: ATSRVGTGGSYSPLH
V gene: TRBV29-1; J gene: TRBJ2-1; CDR3 protein: SVGGVVSSYNEQF
V gene: TRBV20-1; J gene: TRBJ2-5; CDR3 protein: SARSDHQETQY
V gene: TRBV5-1; J gene: TRBJ2-3; CDR3 protein: ASSFEDLRTDTQY
V gene: TRBV28; J gene: TRBJ2-5; CDR3 protein: ASSQGTSFAETQY
V gene: TRBV27; J gene: TRBJ1-4; CDR3 protein: ASSSLGGKLF
V gene: TRBV4-1; J gene: TRBJ2-3; CDR3 protein: ASSLTAAGAATDTQY